This TCR beta chain stems from a study of prognosis after radiotherapy for stage I lung cancer. This clonotype was recorded many times. The authors amplified TCR beta CDR3 from genomic DNA using two-round multiplex PCR. Primers were specific to each TRBV and TRBJ gene in first-round PCR. TCRdb passed the multiplex PCR reads through MiXCR, listing each CDR3 protein once. The data show roughly 20,000 distinct CDR3 sequences, roughly 55% seen once. Per germline, CDR1 SGHTA and CDR2 FQGNSA. This CDR3 spans 15 amino acids. Trimming cost V 7 bases and J 5 bases, with 19 bases left between them. V and J are TRBV7-2 and TRBJ2-3; TRBD1 might be the D (7 bases). The sequence was obtained from a donor over 45 with non-small cell lung cancer. Sequenced here: PBMCs, sampled before or after stereotactic body radiation therapy (not recorded which). CDR3 region: CASNLRGARGDTQYF. The CDR3 coding sequence is TGTGCCAGCAACCTCAGGGGGGCGAGAGGAGATACGCAGTATTTT.